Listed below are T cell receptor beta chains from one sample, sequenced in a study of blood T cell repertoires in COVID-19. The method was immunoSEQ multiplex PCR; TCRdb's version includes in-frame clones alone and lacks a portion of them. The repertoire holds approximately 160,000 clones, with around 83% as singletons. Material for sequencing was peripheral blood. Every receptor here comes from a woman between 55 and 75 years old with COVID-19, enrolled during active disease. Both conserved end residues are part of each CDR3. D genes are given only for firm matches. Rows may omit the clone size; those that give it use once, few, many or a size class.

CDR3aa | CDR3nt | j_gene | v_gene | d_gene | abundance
CASSAVQAEAFF | TGCGCCAGCAGCGCAGTGCAGGCCGAAGCTTTCTTT | TRBJ1-1 | TRBV5-1 | . | .
CASSLRQGTDTQYF | TGTGCCAGCAGCTTGAGGCAGGGGACAGATACGCAGTATTTT | TRBJ2-3 | TRBV5-6 | . | .
CASPGQASRGAFF | TGTGCCAGCCCAGGACAGGCATCTCGGGGGGCTTTCTTT | TRBJ1-1 | TRBV6-5 | TRBD1 | few
CASSSSTISYEQYF | TGTGCCAGCAGCTCGTCCACAATTTCCTACGAGCAGTACTTC | TRBJ2-7 | TRBV7-2 | . | .
CASRTGGQPQHF | TGTGCCAGCAGGACAGGGGGTCAGCCCCAGCATTTT | TRBJ1-5 | TRBV6-5 | TRBD1 | .
CASTRHGNNEKLFF | TGTGCCAGTACCCGACACGGAAATAATGAAAAACTGTTTTTT | TRBJ1-4 | TRBV19 | . | .
CASRDPGRGWEKLFF | TGTGCCAGCAGGGATCCAGGCAGGGGATGGGAAAAACTGTTTTTT | TRBJ1-4 | TRBV6-5 | . | .
CASSPEDRANTGELFF | TGTGCCAGCTCACCAGAGGACAGGGCGAACACCGGGGAGCTGTTTTTT | TRBJ2-2 | TRBV18 | TRBD1 | once
CASSQRGRVTEAFF | TGTGCCAGCAGCCAAAGGGGAAGGGTCACTGAAGCTTTCTTT | TRBJ1-1 | TRBV3-1/TRBV3-2 | . | once
CASSVAGDSFYEQYF | TGTGCCAGCAGCGTAGCTGGGGACAGCTTCTACGAGCAGTACTTC | TRBJ2-7 | TRBV9 | TRBD1 | few
CASSQLGQPGNTIYF | TGTGCCAGCAGCCAACTGGGGCAGCCTGGAAACACCATATATTTT | TRBJ1-3 | TRBV7-9 | . | .
CASSFGQGAGSNQPQHF | TGTGCCAGTAGTTTCGGACAGGGGGCTGGGAGCAATCAGCCCCAGCATTTT | TRBJ1-5 | TRBV19 | TRBD1 | .
CASSRGGTNLHF | TGTGCCAGCAGCCGCGGGGGGACGAACCTCCACTTT | TRBJ1-6 | TRBV11-2 | . | .
CASSLRPGAGNTIYF | TGTGCCAGCAGCTTGCGACCAGGGGCTGGAAACACCATATATTTT | TRBJ1-3 | TRBV5-6 | . | few
CAMQRIGTANTGELFF | TGTGCCATGCAAAGGATAGGGACAGCGAACACCGGGGAGCTGTTTTTT | TRBJ2-2 | TRBV5-8 | TRBD1 | .
CASSRTQETQYF | TGTGCCAGTAGTAGAACTCAAGAGACCCAGTACTTC | TRBJ2-5 | TRBV19 | . | .
CASSYSYVGGYGYTF | TGTGCCAGCAGTTACTCGTATGTAGGGGGCTATGGCTACACCTTC | TRBJ1-2 | TRBV6-5 | . | .
CASSLGQGGTGELFF | TGTGCCAGCAGCTTAGGACAGGGAGGCACCGGGGAGCTGTTTTTT | TRBJ2-2 | TRBV7-6 | . | many
CASSRGPMGNTEAFF | TGTGCCAGCAGTAGGGGTCCTATGGGTAACACTGAAGCTTTCTTT | TRBJ1-1 | TRBV27 | . | .
CASSLGQGSMRGGYTF | TGCGCCAGCAGCTTGGGGCAGGGGAGCATGCGTGGTGGCTACACCTTC | TRBJ1-2 | TRBV5-1 | . | .
CASSQDRVVHPLHF | TGTGCCAGCAGCCAGGACAGGGTCGTTCACCCCCTCCACTTT | TRBJ1-6 | TRBV2 | TRBD1 | .
CASTYSGAGGYTEAFF | TGTGCCAGCACCTATAGCGGCGCAGGGGGGTACACTGAAGCTTTCTTT | TRBJ1-1 | TRBV28 | TRBD1 | .
CASSFTGASEAFF | TGTGCCAGCAGCTTTACAGGGGCCTCTGAAGCTTTCTTT | TRBJ1-1 | TRBV11-3 | TRBD1 | few
CASSSPPATSAVLQYF | TGTGCCAGCAGCTCCCCCCCTGCGACTAGCGCCGTACTTCAGTACTTC | TRBJ2-4 | TRBV7-8 | TRBD2 | .
CASSLDSSNQPQHF | TGTGCCAGCAGCTTGGACAGCAGCAATCAGCCCCAGCATTTT | TRBJ1-5 | TRBV5-4 | . | .
CASSQDRAWANEKLFF | TGTGCCAGCAGCCAAGACAGGGCTTGGGCTAATGAAAAACTGTTTTTT | TRBJ1-4 | TRBV7-9 | TRBD1 | few
CASSPYTDTQYF | TGCGCCAGCAGCCCCTACACAGATACGCAGTATTTT | TRBJ2-3 | TRBV5-1 | . | .
CAWSSGDTDTQYF | TGTGCCTGGAGTTCGGGGGACACAGATACGCAGTATTTT | TRBJ2-3 | TRBV30 | . | .
CASSLGPGVQETQYF | TGTGCCAGCAGCTTGGGACCAGGGGTCCAAGAGACCCAGTACTTC | TRBJ2-5 | TRBV5-6 | . | .
CASSLQGWLNTEAFF | TGTGCCAGCAGCTTACAGGGATGGTTGAACACTGAAGCTTTCTTT | TRBJ1-1 | TRBV7-2 | . | .
CASSLRDSRDTQYF | TGTGCCAGCAGCTTACGGGACTCGAGGGATACGCAGTATTTT | TRBJ2-3 | TRBV7-3 | . | .
CASSWGGRLVEEQFF | TGTGCCAGCAGCTGGGGGGGCCGACTGGTAGAGGAGCAGTTCTTC | TRBJ2-1 | TRBV11-3 | . | .
CATSDLSGTGEETQYF | TGTGCCACCAGTGATTTGAGCGGGACAGGGGAAGAGACCCAGTACTTC | TRBJ2-5 | TRBV24-1 | TRBD1 | once
CASSHTSLNSMNTEAFF | TGTGCCAGCTCACACACATCCCTCAACAGCATGAACACTGAAGCTTTCTTT | TRBJ1-1 | TRBV18 | . | .
CASSEDPRFRLAVYYEQYF | TGCGCCAGCAGTGAAGACCCACGTTTTAGACTAGCGGTCTACTACGAGCAGTACTTC | TRBJ2-7 | TRBV10-2 | TRBD2 | .
CASSLAHRPVVNTEAFF | TGTGCCAGCAGCTTAGCCCACAGGCCCGTGGTGAACACTGAAGCTTTCTTT | TRBJ1-1 | TRBV11-3 | . | .
CASSLELPNEKLFF | TGCGCCAGCAGCTTGGAGCTTCCTAATGAAAAACTGTTTTTT | TRBJ1-4 | TRBV5-1 | . | .
CASSRKDGLERAFF | TGTGCCAGCAGTCGTAAGGACGGACTCGAACGAGCTTTCTTT | TRBJ1-1 | TRBV6-5 | . | .
CASSVVQSDTQYF | TGTGCCAGCAGCGTAGTTCAGTCAGATACGCAGTATTTT | TRBJ2-3 | TRBV9 | . | .
CASSSGLAGIYNEQFF | TGTGCCAGCAGTTCCGGACTAGCGGGGATATACAATGAGCAGTTCTTC | TRBJ2-1 | TRBV6-5 | TRBD2 | .
CASTSGSFPSLYGYTF | TGTGCCAGCACCTCAGGATCCTTTCCGAGCCTATATGGCTACACCTTC | TRBJ1-2 | TRBV3-1/TRBV3-2 | . | .
CASSLGLAGQQETQYF | TGCGCCAGCAGCTTGGGACTAGCGGGACAACAAGAGACCCAGTACTTC | TRBJ2-5 | TRBV5-1 | TRBD2 | once
CASSPRGQANYGYTF | TGTGCCAGCTCACCACGTGGCCAGGCTAACTATGGCTACACCTTC | TRBJ1-2 | TRBV18 | . | .
CSVAEGATDTQYF | TGCAGCGTTGCCGAAGGGGCCACGGATACGCAGTATTTT | TRBJ2-3 | TRBV29-1 | . | .
CASSPGRENYGYTF | TGTGCCAGCAGCCCCGGGAGGGAGAACTATGGCTACACCTTC | TRBJ1-2 | TRBV7-9 | . | .